Listed below are T cell receptor beta chains from one sample, sequenced in a study of T cell responses to AZD1222 COVID-19 vaccine. Only in-frame clones appear in the TCRdb table, and some are missing; sequencing was by immunoSEQ multiplex PCR. The table has approximately 140,000 clones, roughly 90% seen once. The specimen was peripheral blood, collected 28 days after the second AZD1222 dose. Every receptor here comes from an adult who received the AZD1222 COVID-19 vaccine. Both conserved end residues are part of each CDR3. The D gene is left open where the match is weak. A row's size may be missing; if present it is once, few, many or a size class.

d_call j_call v_call clone_size cdr3_nt cdr3_aa
NA TRBJ2-7 TRBV5-4 NA TGTGCCAGCAGCTTATCCGGCCTCGCAGCCTACGAGCAGTACTTT CASSLSGLAAYEQYF
TRBD2 TRBJ2-4 TRBV7-8 NA TGTGCCAGCAGCTTAGTCCCGAGAGGAAGTAGCGGGGAGACCAAAAACATTCAGTACTTC CASSLVPRGSSGETKNIQYF
NA TRBJ1-1 TRBV25-1 NA TGTGCCAGCAGTGTATTAGGGCCAGGTGGGACTGAAGCTTTCTTT CASSVLGPGGTEAFF
NA TRBJ2-1 TRBV6-5 NA TGTGCCAGCAGTAAACTCCCCTCGGCGCCCAATGAGCAGTTCTTC CASSKLPSAPNEQFF
NA TRBJ1-3 TRBV6-7 NA TGTGCCAGCACTCGTAGGTTTTCATTCTCTGGAAACACCATATATTTT CASTRRFSFSGNTIYF
NA TRBJ1-5 TRBV6-5 NA TGTGCCAGCAGCCCCCGGGGGATGGGGTATCAGCCCCAGCATTTT CASSPRGMGYQPQHF
NA TRBJ1-5 TRBV6-6 NA TGTGCCAGCAGTCCGAGTTTCACCGGGACGAGCAATCAGCCCCAGCATTTT CASSPSFTGTSNQPQHF
NA TRBJ1-5 TRBV3-1/TRBV3-2 NA TGTGCCAGCAGCCAAGGGTCGGTGGTGGGCAATCAGCCCCAGCATTTT CASSQGSVVGNQPQHF
NA TRBJ1-2 TRBV28 NA TGTGCCAGCAGTTTAGAGGGATGGGACTATGGCTACACCTTC CASSLEGWDYGYTF
NA TRBJ1-1 TRBV10-3 NA TGTGCCATCAGTGATGTGGGGGGCCGGACTGAAGCTTTCTTT CAISDVGGRTEAFF
NA TRBJ2-1 TRBV6-5 few TGTGCCAGCAAACTGGGACCCGAGCAGTTCTTC CASKLGPEQFF
TRBD1 TRBJ2-2 TRBV4-2 NA TGTGCCAGCAGCCAAGATCTAGTCAGGGGGCGCGCCGGGGAGCTGTTTTTT CASSQDLVRGRAGELFF
NA TRBJ1-2 TRBV4-3 NA TGCGCCAGCAGCCAAGAAGAAACGGGTACTAACTATGGCTACACCTTC CASSQEETGTNYGYTF
NA TRBJ2-7 TRBV18 NA TGTGCCAGCTCACCACCTCTCCGGGGGACGTACGAGCAGTACTTC CASSPPLRGTYEQYF
TRBD1 TRBJ1-2 TRBV3-1/TRBV3-2 NA TGTGCCAGCAGCCAAGACAGGGGGCAAACAGGAGGCTACACCTTC CASSQDRGQTGGYTF
TRBD2 TRBJ2-1 TRBV9 once TGTGCCAGCGACTCGAGCGGGGCCTCCTACAATGAGCAGTTCTTC CASDSSGASYNEQFF
NA TRBJ1-5 TRBV3-1/TRBV3-2 NA TGTGCCAGCAGCCCTGGGACCGGGAGCAATCAGCCCCAGCATTTT CASSPGTGSNQPQHF
NA TRBJ1-1 TRBV7-2 NA TGTGCCAGCAGCTTAGACAGCCAGAGTGAAGCTTTCTTT CASSLDSQSEAFF
TRBD1 TRBJ1-1 TRBV11-2 NA TGTGCCAGCAGCTCTGAGGGACAGGCGATCGATGAAGCTTTCTTT CASSSEGQAIDEAFF
TRBD2 TRBJ2-3 TRBV9 NA TGTGCCAGCAGCTCCCTTAGCGGGGGGGGCCCAGATACGCAGTATTTT CASSSLSGGGPDTQYF
TRBD2 TRBJ2-3 TRBV10-1 NA TGCGCCAGCAGTGGCGGCGCGGGAGAAGTGACAGATACGCAGTATTTT CASSGGAGEVTDTQYF
TRBD1 TRBJ2-2 TRBV29-1 NA TGCAGCGTTGAAGAAGTAGACAGGGGGCTGGCCGGGGAGCTGTTTTTT CSVEEVDRGLAGELFF
NA TRBJ1-1 TRBV11-2 NA TGTGCCAGCAGCTTAGTAGGGGTATTGAACACTGAAGCTTTCTTT CASSLVGVLNTEAFF
NA TRBJ2-7 TRBV6-1 few TGTGCCAGCAGTGAAAGGCAGGGGAGTGGCGAGCAGTACTTC CASSERQGSGEQYF
NA TRBJ1-5 TRBV5-1 NA TGCGCCAGCAGCTGGGCAGGGGCCGACAACCAGCCCCAGCATTTT CASSWAGADNQPQHF